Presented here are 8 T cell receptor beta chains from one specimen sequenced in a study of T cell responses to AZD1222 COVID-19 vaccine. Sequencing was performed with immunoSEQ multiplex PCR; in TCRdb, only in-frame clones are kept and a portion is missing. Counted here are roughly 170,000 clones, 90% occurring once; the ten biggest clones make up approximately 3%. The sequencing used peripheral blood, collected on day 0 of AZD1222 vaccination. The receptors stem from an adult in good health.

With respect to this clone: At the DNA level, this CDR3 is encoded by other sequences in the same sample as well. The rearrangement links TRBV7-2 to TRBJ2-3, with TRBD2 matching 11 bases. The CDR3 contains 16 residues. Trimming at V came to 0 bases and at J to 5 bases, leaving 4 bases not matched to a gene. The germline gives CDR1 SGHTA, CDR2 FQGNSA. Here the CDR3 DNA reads TGTGCCAGCAGCTTAGCGCTAGCGGGGGGTGGAGATACGCAGTATTTT. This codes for CASSLALAGGGDTQYF.

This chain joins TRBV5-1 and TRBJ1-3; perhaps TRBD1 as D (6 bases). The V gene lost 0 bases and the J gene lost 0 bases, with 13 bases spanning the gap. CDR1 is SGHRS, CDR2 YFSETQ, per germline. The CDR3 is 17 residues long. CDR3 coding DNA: TGCGCCAGCAGCTTGGTCGGAGGGGGTATCTCTGGAAACACCATATATTTT. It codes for CASSLVGGGISGNTIYF.

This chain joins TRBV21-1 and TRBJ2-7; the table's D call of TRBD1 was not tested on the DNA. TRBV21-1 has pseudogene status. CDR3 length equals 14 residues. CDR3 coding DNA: TGTGCCAGCAGCAAATGGGACAGGGCGTACGAGCAGTACTTC. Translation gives CASSKWDRAYEQYF.

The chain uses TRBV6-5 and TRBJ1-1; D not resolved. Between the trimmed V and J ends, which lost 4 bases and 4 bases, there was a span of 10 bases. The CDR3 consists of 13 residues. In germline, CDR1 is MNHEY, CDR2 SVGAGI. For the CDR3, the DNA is TGTGCCAGCAGTTCTACCGGCTTCACTGAAGCTTTCTTT. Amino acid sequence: CASSSTGFTEAFF.

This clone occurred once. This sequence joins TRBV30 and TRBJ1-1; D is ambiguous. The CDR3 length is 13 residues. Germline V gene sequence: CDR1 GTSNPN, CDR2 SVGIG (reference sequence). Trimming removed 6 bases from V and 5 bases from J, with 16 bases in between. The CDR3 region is CACHGSAWTEAFF. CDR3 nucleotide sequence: TGTGCCTGTCATGGGAGCGCATGGACTGAAGCTTTCTTT.

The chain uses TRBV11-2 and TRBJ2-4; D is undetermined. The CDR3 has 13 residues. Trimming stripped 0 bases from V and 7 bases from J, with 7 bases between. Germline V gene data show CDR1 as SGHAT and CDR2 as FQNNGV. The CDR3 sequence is CASSLDRENIQYF. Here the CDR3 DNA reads TGTGCCAGCAGCTTAGATCGTGAGAACATTCAGTACTTC.

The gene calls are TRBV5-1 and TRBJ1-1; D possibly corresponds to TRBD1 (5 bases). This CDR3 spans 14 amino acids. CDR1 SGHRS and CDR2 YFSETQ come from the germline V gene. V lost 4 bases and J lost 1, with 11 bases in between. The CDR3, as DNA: TGCGCCAGCAGCCCCGGGGGAGGGAACACTGAAGCTTTCTTT. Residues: CASSPGGGNTEAFF.

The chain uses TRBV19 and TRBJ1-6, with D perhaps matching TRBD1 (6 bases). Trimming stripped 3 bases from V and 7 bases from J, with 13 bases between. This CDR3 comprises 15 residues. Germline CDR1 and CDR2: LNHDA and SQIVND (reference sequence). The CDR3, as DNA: TGTGCCAGTAGTATGCTTGTGGGGGCCAATTCACCCCTCCACTTT. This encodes CASSMLVGANSPLHF. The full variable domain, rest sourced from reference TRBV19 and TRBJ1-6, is DGGITQSPKYLFRKEGQNVTLSCEQNLNHDAMYWYRQDPGQGLRLIYYSQIVNDFQKGDIAEGYSVSREKKESFPLTVTSAQKNPTAFYLCASSMLVGANSPLHFGNGTRLTVT.